The 25 T cell receptor beta chains below all came from one sample that was sequenced in a study of T cell responses to AZD1222 COVID-19 vaccine. The repertoire was sequenced with immunoSEQ multiplex PCR; TCRdb's copy has only in-frame clones and lacks some. The sample comprises around 200,000 clones, roughly 88% of which are singletons, and around 7.9% rests with the top ten. The material was peripheral blood, obtained on day 0 of AZD1222 vaccination. The receptors were sampled from an adult in good health.

The chain uses TRBV30 and TRBJ1-5; the match to TRBD1 covers 7 bases. This CDR3 region has 13 residues. Germline V gene data show CDR1 as GTSNPN and CDR2 as SVGIG (reference sequence). The junction had 5 bases not matched to a gene; V was cut back by 2 bases and J by 7 bases. The CDR3, as DNA: TGTGCCTGGAGTCCAGGGGGTTGGCAGCCCCAGCATTTT. Translation gives CAWSPGGWQPQHF.

The genes are TRBV6-5 and TRBJ1-2; maybe TRBD1 (5 bases). The germline V gene has CDR1 MNHEY and CDR2 SVGAGI. The CDR3 is made up of 13 amino acids. Trimming pared 6 bases from V and 4 bases from J, leaving 12 bases between. This CDR3 is CASSRDESYGYTF. CDR3 DNA: TGTGCCAGCAGCCGGGACGAAAGCTATGGCTACACCTTC.

This chain connects TRBV29-1 to TRBJ2-1, with TRBD1 as a possible D gene (5 bases). Looked up from germline, CDR1 is SQVTM and CDR2 is ANQGSEA. This CDR3 spans 14 amino acids. The ends were cut back, 6 bases at V and 0 bases at J, with 12 bases in the middle. CDR3 DNA sequence: TGCAGCGTCTTGAAGGGGCGCTCCTACAATGAGCAGTTCTTC. Amino acids: CSVLKGRSYNEQFF.

The chain employs TRBV12-3 or TRBV12-4 and TRBJ2-7; D gene uncertain. Trimming stripped 0 bases from V and 2 bases from J, with 5 bases between. This CDR3 contains 13 residues. Here the CDR3 DNA reads TGTGCCAGCAGTTTAGCTCGACCCTACGAGCAGTACTTC. Its protein product is CASSLARPYEQYF.

The chain couples TRBV5-1 to TRBJ1-4, with a weak D call TRBD1 (6 bases). Germline V lookup: CDR1 SGHRS, CDR2 YFSETQ. The CDR3 is 17 amino acids. V gave up 4 bases and J gave up 0 bases, with 16 bases separating them. CDR3 sequence reads: CASSPDRDRTTNEKLFF. The CDR3 nucleotides read TGCGCCAGCAGCCCGGACCGAGACAGGACAACTAATGAAAAACTGTTTTTT.

Here the CDR3 reads CASTGQLGETQYF. CDR3 in DNA: TGTGCCAGTACAGGACAACTGGGAGAGACCCAGTACTTC. The chain is built from TRBV19 and TRBJ2-5; weak D call: TRBD1 (5 bases). Germline CDR1 LNHDA, CDR2 SQIVND (reference sequence). V shed 7 bases and J shed 4 bases, with 13 bases lying between them. The CDR3 runs to 13 residues.

Here the CDR3 DNA reads TGTGCCAGCAGCTTGGTCCCCGGAAATAATTCACCCCTCCACTTT. Its protein is CASSLVPGNNSPLHF. The J gene is TRBJ1-6, the V gene TRBV5-6; no firm D call. Deletions cut 0 bases from V and 5 bases from J, with 9 bases between. The length of the CDR3 is 15 residues. From germline, CDR1 is SGHDT and CDR2 YYEEEE.

The chain links TRBV30 to TRBJ1-4; D is ambiguous. The CDR3 is made up of 13 amino acids. CDR1 and CDR2 from the germline V gene are GTSNPN and SVGIG (reference sequence). Trimming cost V 0 bases and J 7 bases, with 9 bases left between them. CDR3: CAWSVLGSEKLFF. In DNA, the CDR3 is TGTGCCTGGAGTGTATTGGGGAGTGAAAAACTGTTTTTT.

The genes are TRBV3-1 (or the pseudogene TRBV3-2) and TRBJ1-1; tentative D call: TRBD1 (5 bases). The germline gives CDR1 LGHDT, CDR2 YNNKEL (reference sequence). V was pared by 8 bases and J by 2 bases, with 9 bases between. The CDR3 loop spans 12 amino acids. The CDR3 DNA reads as TGTGCCAGCGGAGACAGAAACACTGAAGCTTTCTTT. It yields the protein CASGDRNTEAFF.

The gene calls are TRBV30 and TRBJ1-2, with D tentatively TRBD1 (6 bases). V was clipped by 2 bases and J by 5 bases, with 15 bases between them. Germline CDR1 is GTSNPN and CDR2 is SVGIG (reference sequence). There are 14 residues in the CDR3. In nucleotides, the CDR3 is TGTGCCTGGAGTAACCAGCAGGGGATGTATGGCTACACCTTC. This sequence encodes CAWSNQQGMYGYTF.

There are many counts of this clone. The V gene is TRBV19, the J gene TRBJ2-5; TRBD2 aligns across 10 bases. The V gene end was trimmed by 1 base and the J gene end by 4 bases; junction bases not matched to a gene: 9. Germline CDR1 reads LNHDA; CDR2 reads SQIVND (reference sequence). CDR3 length: 17 residues. The CDR3 region is CASSIGIAGGFGETQYF. DNA for the CDR3: TGTGCCAGTAGTATAGGAATAGCGGGGGGATTTGGAGAGACCCAGTACTTC.

This clone was seen a single time. Within the sample, other DNA sequences also encode this same CDR3. The chain has TRBV19 and TRBJ1-3; D is uncertain. The V gene lost 0 bases and the J gene lost 0 bases, with 6 bases spanning the gap. Germline V lookup: CDR1 LNHDA, CDR2 SQIVND (reference sequence). The CDR3 runs 15 residues. CDR3 DNA: TGTGCCAGTAGTATAGATCGGTTCTCTGGAAACACCATATATTTT. This gives the protein CASSIDRFSGNTIYF. The variable domain in full, with the rest retrieved from reference TRBV19 and TRBJ1-3, is DGGITQSPKYLFRKEGQNVTLSCEQNLNHDAMYWYRQDPGQGLRLIYYSQIVNDFQKGDIAEGYSVSREKKESFPLTVTSAQKNPTAFYLCASSIDRFSGNTIYFGEGSWLTVV.

V and J are TRBV5-1 and TRBJ2-2; 9 bases line up with TRBD2. Trimming removed 4 bases from V and 0 bases from J; junction bases left unmatched: 1. Germline values: CDR1 SGHRS, CDR2 YFSETQ. This CDR3 is built from 15 residues. The CDR3 DNA follows: TGCGCCAGCAGCATAGCGGGGGCGAACACCGGGGAGCTGTTTTTT. Residues: CASSIAGANTGELFF.

This sequence joins TRBV11-1 and TRBJ2-3; TRBD1 matches at 9 bases. J lost 3 bases, V lost 5 bases, and 6 bases had no gene match. The germline V gene has CDR1 SGHAT and CDR2 FQDESV (reference sequence). This CDR3 has 15 residues. The CDR3 reads CASSGQDRGTDTQYF. The DNA of the CDR3 is TGTGCCAGCAGCGGTCAGGACAGGGGAACAGATACGCAGTATTTT.

This clone was counted between two and nine times. The genes are TRBV5-5 and TRBJ1-4; 12 bases line up with TRBD1. V gave up 3 bases and J gave up 3 bases; unmatched junction bases: 6. Looked up from germline, CDR1 is SGHKS and CDR2 is YYEKEE (reference sequence). The CDR3 spans 17 residues. The CDR3 sequence: CASSSPGQGAPNEKLFF. The CDR3 nucleotides are TGTGCCAGCAGCTCACCGGGACAGGGGGCGCCTAATGAAAAACTGTTTTTT.

The V and J genes are TRBV2 and TRBJ2-3; 9 bases agree with TRBD1. Per the germline V gene, CDR1 is SNHLY and CDR2 is FYNNEI. CDR3 size: 14 residues. V trimming: 8 bases; J trimming: 2 bases; junction bases outside the gene matches: 5. This CDR3 reads CASSGTGYTDTQYF. CDR3 in DNA: TGTGCCAGCTCCGGGACAGGGTACACAGATACGCAGTATTTT.

The chain has TRBV30 and TRBJ2-2; possible D gene TRBD2, 6 bases. Per germline, CDR1 GTSNPN and CDR2 SVGIG (reference sequence). The CDR3 is made up of 15 amino acids. Trimming took 0 bases from V and 3 from J, leaving 11 bases between them. DNA of the CDR3: TGTGCCTGGAGTGTGAGAGGGGAGGACACCGGGGAGCTGTTTTTT. Translation gives CAWSVRGEDTGELFF.

The chain employs TRBV5-5 and TRBJ2-7; perhaps TRBD1 as D (6 bases). Looked up from germline, CDR1 is SGHKS and CDR2 is YYEKEE (reference sequence). This CDR3 contains 13 residues. V was pared by 0 bases and J by 6 bases, with 10 bases between. The CDR3 protein is CASSLDWGREQYF. The CDR3 DNA reads TGTGCCAGCAGCTTGGATTGGGGGCGCGAGCAGTACTTC.

The chain joins TRBV10-3 to TRBJ2-2; D is possibly TRBD2 (5 bases). CDR1 is ENHRY, CDR2 SYGVKD, per germline. This CDR3 has 11 residues. Deletions cut 11 bases from V and 8 bases from J, with 12 bases between. Written as DNA, the CDR3 is TGTGCCTCAGGACCGGGAGGGGAGCTGTTTTTT. Translated, it gives CASGPGGELFF.

The chain is built from TRBV5-1 and TRBJ2-3; D possibly corresponds to TRBD2 (7 bases). V dropped 4 bases and J dropped 5 bases, with 20 bases sitting between them. In germline, CDR1 is SGHRS, CDR2 YFSETQ. The CDR3 is 16 amino acids. CDR3 in amino acids: CASSPALGGQKDTQYF. CDR3 DNA sequence: TGCGCCAGCAGCCCCGCCCTGGGGGGGCAGAAAGATACGCAGTATTTT.

The CDR3 protein is CASSRDAYEQYF. The DNA for the CDR3 is TGCGCCAGCAGCCGGGACGCTTACGAGCAGTACTTC. V and J are TRBV5-1 and TRBJ2-7; either TRBD1 or TRBD2 may supply D (5 bases each). The CDR3 is 12 amino acids. The germline V and J ends were trimmed by 4 bases and 4 bases, with 9 bases remaining between them. Germline V gene data show CDR1 as SGHRS and CDR2 as YFSETQ.

CDR3 sequence reads: CASSLDIRGENTEAFF. The CDR3 DNA reads TGTGCCAGCAGCTTAGATATTAGGGGGGAGAACACTGAAGCTTTCTTT. The chain has TRBV11-2 and TRBJ1-1; D may be TRBD1 (6 bases). Germline-derived CDR1 and CDR2 are SGHAT and FQNNGV. V was clipped by 0 bases and J by 1 base, with 12 bases between them. There are 16 residues in the CDR3. Combining the CDR3 with reference TRBV11-2 and TRBJ1-1 gives the whole variable domain EAGVAQSPRYKIIEKRQSVAFWCNPISGHATLYWYQQILGQGPKLLIQFQNNGVVDDSQLPKDRFSAERLKGVDSTLKIQPAKLEDSAVYLCASSLDIRGENTEAFFGQGTRLTVV.

V usage is TRBV30 and J usage is TRBJ2-1; tentative D call: TRBD2 (5 bases). V shed 4 bases and J shed 8 bases, with 9 bases lying between them. Germline V CDR1 and CDR2: GTSNPN, SVGIG (reference sequence). This CDR3 comprises 11 residues. CDR3: CAWTWRDEQFF. The CDR3 DNA reads TGTGCCTGGACTTGGCGGGATGAGCAGTTCTTC.

The rearrangement joins TRBV18 to TRBJ1-1; D is undetermined. The germline V gene encodes CDR1 KGHSH and CDR2 LQKENI. Trimming stripped 2 bases from V and 7 bases from J, with 14 bases between. The CDR3 length is 14 residues. The CDR3 here is CASSPDHLGREAFF. The CDR3 DNA reads as TGTGCCAGCTCACCAGATCATTTAGGACGTGAAGCTTTCTTT.

This sequence joins TRBV6-6 and TRBJ2-3, with D unclear. With 7 bases removed from V and 5 bases from J, the gap between germline ends came to 7 bases. Germline loops: CDR1 MNHNY, CDR2 SVGAGI (reference sequence). The CDR3 is 11 amino acids. The CDR3 coding sequence is TGTGCCAGCATGAATCGAGATACGCAGTATTTT. It translates to CASMNRDTQYF.